This passage covers 7 T cell receptor beta chains from one sample sequenced in a study of CD8 T cells in Susac syndrome. Random hexamers served to reverse transcribe about 0.45 to 1 ug RNA. Each CDR3 protein is one row after TCRdb ran MiXCR on the immunoSEQ multiplex PCR reads. The profile shows under 150,000 distinct CDR3 sequences, around 91% of them singletons. Sequencing was done on a sample of CD8+ T cells from PBMCs. The receptors derive from a human donor with multiple sclerosis.

The chain employs TRBV28 and TRBJ2-7; D uncertain. Trimming took off 3 bases at V and 7 bases at J, with 4 bases between the two ends. Looked up from germline, CDR1 is MDHEN and CDR2 is SYDVKM. The CDR3 contains 10 residues. The CDR3: CASSLTEQYF. Here the CDR3 DNA reads TGTGCCAGCAGTTTGACAGAGCAGTACTTC.

The gene calls are TRBV27 and TRBJ1-2; a possible D gene is TRBD1 (5 bases). The CDR3 totals 13 residues. Germline CDR1 reads MNHEY; CDR2 reads SMNVEV (reference sequence). The V gene lost 6 bases and the J gene lost 5 bases, with 13 bases spanning the gap. As DNA, the CDR3 is TGTGCCAGCAGCCCCGGGGGTGGGTATGGCTACACCTTC. Protein product: CASSPGGGYGYTF.

Remarks on this clonotype: Germline is not matched at one junction end, which may reflect a read error. The rearrangement links TRBV4-1 to TRBJ2-2; D possibly uses TRBD1 or TRBD2 (5 bases each). This CDR3 is built from 15 residues. CDR1 and CDR2 (germline): MGHRA, YSYEKL. The CDR3 protein is CASSPVAIHTGDLFF. The DNA of the CDR3 is TGCGCCAGCAGCCCCGTGGCCATCCACACCGGGGACCTGTTTTTT.

V gene TRBV20-1 combines with J gene TRBJ2-7; unclear D gene. The length of the CDR3 is 13 residues. Germline V CDR1 and CDR2: DFQATT, SNEGSKA (reference sequence). V shed 6 bases and J shed 3 bases, with 15 bases lying between them. CDR3 sequence: CSARPRTHYEQYF. The CDR3 nucleotides are TGCAGTGCCAGACCCAGGACCCACTACGAGCAGTACTTC.

This clonotype appeared a single time. This chain links TRBV6-5 with TRBJ2-1, with 8 bases matching TRBD2. J lost 9 bases, V lost 1 base, and 8 bases had no gene match. The CDR3 is 15 residues long. Per the germline V gene, CDR1 is MNHEY and CDR2 is SVGAGI. This CDR3 reads CASSYYSGRKGEQFF. CDR3 nucleotide sequence: TGTGCCAGCAGTTACTACAGCGGGAGAAAGGGTGAGCAGTTCTTC.

The rearrangement uses TRBV6-5 and TRBJ1-2; D not certain. CDR1 is MNHEY, CDR2 SVGAGI, per germline. The ends were cut back, 5 bases at V and 5 bases at J, with 15 bases in the middle. The CDR3 runs to 14 residues. This CDR3 reads CASSIRGRLYGYTF. DNA for the CDR3: TGTGCCAGCAGTATCCGCGGACGCCTATATGGCTACACCTTC.

The CDR3 reads CASSLVLADTQYF. DNA of the CDR3: TGTGCCAGCAGTTTAGTTCTGGCAGATACGCAGTATTTT. This rearrangement joins TRBV27 to TRBJ2-3; D unresolved. Germline V gives CDR1 MNHEY, CDR2 SMNVEV (reference sequence). The ends were cut back, 2 bases at V and 4 bases at J, with 7 bases in the middle. This CDR3 is 13 amino acids long.